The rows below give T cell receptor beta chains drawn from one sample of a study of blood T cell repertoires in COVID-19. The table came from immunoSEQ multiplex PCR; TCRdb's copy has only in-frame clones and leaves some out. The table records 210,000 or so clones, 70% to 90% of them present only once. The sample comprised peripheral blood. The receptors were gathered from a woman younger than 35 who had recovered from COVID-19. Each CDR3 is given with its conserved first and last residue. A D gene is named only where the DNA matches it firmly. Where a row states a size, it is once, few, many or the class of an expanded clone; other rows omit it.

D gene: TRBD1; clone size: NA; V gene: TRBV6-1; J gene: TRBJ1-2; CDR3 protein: CASSDGQENYGYTF; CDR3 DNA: TGTGCCAGCAGTGACGGACAGGAAAACTATGGCTACACCTTC
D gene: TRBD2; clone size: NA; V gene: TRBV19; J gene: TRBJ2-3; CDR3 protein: CASTDDLAGGTDTQYF; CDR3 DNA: TGTGCCAGTACCGACGACTTAGCGGGGGGCACAGATACGCAGTATTTT
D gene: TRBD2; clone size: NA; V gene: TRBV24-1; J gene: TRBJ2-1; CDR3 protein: CATSDRTSGSSYNEQFF; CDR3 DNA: TGTGCCACCAGTGACCGGACTAGCGGGAGCTCCTACAATGAGCAGTTCTTC
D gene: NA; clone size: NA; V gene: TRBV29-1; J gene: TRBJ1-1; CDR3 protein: CSVEDTGLRAEAFF; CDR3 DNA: TGCAGCGTTGAAGACACAGGGTTAAGGGCTGAAGCTTTCTTT
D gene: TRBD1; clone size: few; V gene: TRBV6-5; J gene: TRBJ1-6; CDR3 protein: CASSYGTGGRGSPLHF; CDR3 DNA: TGTGCCAGCAGTTATGGGACAGGGGGTCGCGGTTCACCCCTCCACTTT
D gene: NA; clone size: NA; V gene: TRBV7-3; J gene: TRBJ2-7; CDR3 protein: CASSSDTYEQYF; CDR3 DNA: TGTGCCAGCAGCTCAGACACATACGAGCAGTACTTC
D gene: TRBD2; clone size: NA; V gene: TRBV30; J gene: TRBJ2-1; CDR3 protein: CAWSSGGKVYNEQFF; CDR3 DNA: TGTGCCTGGAGTTCGGGAGGCAAGGTCTACAATGAGCAGTTCTTC
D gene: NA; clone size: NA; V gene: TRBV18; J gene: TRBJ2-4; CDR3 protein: CASSPQGTPGSKNIQYF; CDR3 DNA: TGTGCCAGCTCACCACAGGGTACCCCGGGGTCCAAAAACATTCAGTACTTC
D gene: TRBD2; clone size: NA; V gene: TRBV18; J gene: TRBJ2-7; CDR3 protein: CASSPRAGAPSEQYF; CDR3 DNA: TGTGCCAGCTCACCGCGAGCGGGAGCTCCCTCCGAGCAGTACTTC
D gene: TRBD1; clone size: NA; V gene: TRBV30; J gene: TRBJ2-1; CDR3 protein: CAWINRGSGYNEQFF; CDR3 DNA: TGTGCCTGGATCAACAGGGGATCGGGCTACAATGAGCAGTTCTTC
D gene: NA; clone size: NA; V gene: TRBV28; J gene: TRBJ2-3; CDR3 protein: CASSLVGYTDTQYF; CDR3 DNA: TGTGCCAGCAGTTTAGTCGGTTACACAGATACGCAGTATTTT
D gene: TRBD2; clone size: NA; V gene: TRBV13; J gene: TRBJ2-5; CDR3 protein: CASSSGLVQETQYF; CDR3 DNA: TGTGCCAGCAGCAGTGGACTAGTTCAAGAGACCCAGTACTTC
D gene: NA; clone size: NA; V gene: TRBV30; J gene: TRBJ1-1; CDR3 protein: CAWSPGMRSLGAFF; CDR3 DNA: TGTGCCTGGAGCCCAGGAATGCGTTCGCTCGGCGCTTTCTTT
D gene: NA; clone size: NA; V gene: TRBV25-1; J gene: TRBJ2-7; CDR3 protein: CASSNRDTSYEQYF; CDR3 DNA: TGTGCCAGCAGTAACCGGGACACCTCCTACGAGCAGTACTTC
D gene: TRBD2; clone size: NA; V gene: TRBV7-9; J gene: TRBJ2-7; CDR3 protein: CASSLRRENYEQYF; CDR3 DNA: TGTGCCAGCAGCTTAAGGCGGGAGAACTACGAGCAGTACTTC
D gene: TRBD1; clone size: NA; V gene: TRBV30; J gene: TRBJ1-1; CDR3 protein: CAWSHGTGGANTEAFF; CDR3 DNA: TGTGCCTGGAGTCATGGGACAGGGGGCGCGAACACTGAAGCTTTCTTT
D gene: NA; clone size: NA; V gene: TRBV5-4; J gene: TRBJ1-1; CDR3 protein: CASSIGGAEAFF; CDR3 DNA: TGTGCCAGCAGTATTGGGGGGGCTGAAGCTTTCTTT
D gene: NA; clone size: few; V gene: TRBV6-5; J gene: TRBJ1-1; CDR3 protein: CASSPPSGNTEAFF; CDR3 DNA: TGTGCCAGCAGTCCCCCATCAGGGAACACTGAAGCTTTCTTT
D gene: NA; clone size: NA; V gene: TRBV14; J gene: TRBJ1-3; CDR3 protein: CASSPVHSSSGNTIYF; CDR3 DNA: TGTGCCAGCAGCCCCGTTCACAGCAGCTCTGGAAACACCATATATTTT
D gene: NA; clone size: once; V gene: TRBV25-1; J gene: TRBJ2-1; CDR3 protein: CASSAGPRNEQFF; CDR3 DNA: TGTGCCAGCAGTGCTGGTCCGCGCAATGAGCAGTTCTTC
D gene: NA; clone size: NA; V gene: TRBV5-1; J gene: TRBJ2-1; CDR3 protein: CASSQWDSDNEQFF; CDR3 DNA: TGCGCCAGCAGCCAATGGGACTCAGACAATGAGCAGTTCTTC
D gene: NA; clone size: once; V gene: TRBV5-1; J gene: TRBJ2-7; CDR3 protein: CASHYDSAHEQYF; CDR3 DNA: TGCGCCAGCCATTACGACTCGGCCCACGAGCAGTACTTC
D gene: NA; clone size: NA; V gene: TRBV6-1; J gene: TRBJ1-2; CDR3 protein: CASSEAVYGYTF; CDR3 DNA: TGTGCCAGCAGTGAGGCAGTCTATGGCTACACCTTC
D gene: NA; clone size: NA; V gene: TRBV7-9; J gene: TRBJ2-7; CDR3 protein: CASSLVASAGPTYEQYF; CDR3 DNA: TGTGCCAGCAGCTTAGTCGCGAGCGCGGGCCCCACCTACGAGCAGTACTTC
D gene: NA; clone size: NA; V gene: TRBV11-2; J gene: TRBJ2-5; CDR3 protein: CASSLFETQYF; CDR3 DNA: TGTGCCAGCAGCCTTTTTGAGACCCAGTACTTC
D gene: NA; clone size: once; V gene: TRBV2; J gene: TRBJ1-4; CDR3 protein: CASSGQGLGTNEKLFF; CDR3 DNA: TGTGCCAGCAGTGGCCAGGGGTTGGGGACTAATGAAAAACTGTTTTTT
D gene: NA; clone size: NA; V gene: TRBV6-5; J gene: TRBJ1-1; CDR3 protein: CASRGQRNTEAFF; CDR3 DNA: TGTGCCAGCAGAGGACAGAGGAACACTGAAGCTTTCTTT
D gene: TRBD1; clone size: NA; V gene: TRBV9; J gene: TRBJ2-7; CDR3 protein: CASSVRTGAYEQYF; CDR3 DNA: TGTGCCAGCAGCGTACGGACAGGGGCCTACGAGCAGTACTTC
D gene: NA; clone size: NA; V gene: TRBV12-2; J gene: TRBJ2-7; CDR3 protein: CASRLGRERMEQYF; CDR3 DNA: TGTGCAAGTCGCTTAGGCAGGGAACGTATGGAGCAGTACTTC
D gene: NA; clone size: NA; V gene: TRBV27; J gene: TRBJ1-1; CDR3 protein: CASSLIPGGHEAFF; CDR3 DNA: TGTGCCAGCAGTTTAATTCCGGGGGGCCATGAAGCTTTCTTT
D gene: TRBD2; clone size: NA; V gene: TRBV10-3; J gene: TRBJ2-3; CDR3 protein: CAISQTSGLAGGTDTQYF; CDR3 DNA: TGTGCCATCAGTCAAACTTCTGGACTAGCGGGGGGCACAGATACGCAGTATTTT
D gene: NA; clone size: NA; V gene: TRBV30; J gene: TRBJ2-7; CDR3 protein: CAWTRAGEQYF; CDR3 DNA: TGTGCCTGGACCAGGGCTGGGGAGCAGTACTTC
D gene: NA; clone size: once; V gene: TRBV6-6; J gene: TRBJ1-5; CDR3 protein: CASSFYTGLGNQPQHF; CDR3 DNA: TGTGCCAGCAGTTTCTATACAGGGTTGGGCAATCAGCCCCAGCATTTT
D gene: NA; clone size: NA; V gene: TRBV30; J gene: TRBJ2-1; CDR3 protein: CAWKALSPYNEQFF; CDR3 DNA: TGTGCCTGGAAAGCTTTGTCCCCCTACAATGAGCAGTTCTTC
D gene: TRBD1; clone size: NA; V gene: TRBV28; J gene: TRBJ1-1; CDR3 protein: CASSLWDGTVANEAFF; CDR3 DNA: TGTGCCAGCAGTTTATGGGACGGGACAGTCGCCAATGAAGCTTTCTTT
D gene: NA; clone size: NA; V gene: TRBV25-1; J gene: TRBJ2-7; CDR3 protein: CASKHKGEGGEQYF; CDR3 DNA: TGTGCCAGCAAACATAAGGGGGAAGGCGGAGAGCAGTACTTC
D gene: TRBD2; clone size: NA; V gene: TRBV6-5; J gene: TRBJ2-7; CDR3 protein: CASSNSGLAREQYF; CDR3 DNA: TGTGCCAGCAGTAACTCGGGACTAGCCCGCGAGCAGTACTTC
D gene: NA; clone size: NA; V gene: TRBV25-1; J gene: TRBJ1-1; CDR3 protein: CASSDWMGGRDTEAFF; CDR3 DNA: TGTGCCAGCAGCGATTGGATGGGGGGAAGGGACACTGAAGCTTTCTTT
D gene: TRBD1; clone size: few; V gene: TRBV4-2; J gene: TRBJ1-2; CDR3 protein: CASSQTLTGYYGYTF; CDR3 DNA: TGTGCCAGCAGCCAAACTCTGACAGGGTACTATGGCTACACCTTC
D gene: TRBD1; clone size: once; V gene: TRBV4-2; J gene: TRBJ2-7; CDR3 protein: CASSLIQGAVDEQYF; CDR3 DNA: TGTGCCAGCAGCCTAATACAGGGGGCGGTGGACGAGCAGTACTTC